This T cell receptor beta chain was profiled in a study of T cell responses to AZD1222 COVID-19 vaccine. Whole-study results and caveats: Females made up more of the donors, who were largely white British, and clonal diversity may have come out too low. Repertoires were obtained solely post-peak T cell response.

Investigators merged groups given second doses at roughly 4 or roughly 12 weeks. This clone was observed a handful of times. Antigen: not known. Trimming cost V 5 bases and J 13 bases, with 15 bases left between them. From germline, CDR1 is LNHDA and CDR2 SQIVND (reference sequence). The CDR3 loop spans 12 amino acids. The table came from immunoSEQ multiplex PCR; TCRdb's copy has only in-frame clones and leaves some out. The profile shows about 120,000 clones, about 86% of them singletons. Sample: peripheral blood, taken 28 days after the second AZD1222 dose. The receptor comes from an adult who received the AZD1222 COVID-19 vaccine. The V call is TRBV19, the J call TRBJ2-1; maybe TRBD1 (6 bases). CDR3 region: CASSASRGLQFF. CDR3 nucleotide sequence: TGTGCCAGTAGTGCCTCCAGGGGATTACAGTTCTTC.